This T cell receptor beta chain was captured by sequencing in a study of high-grade serous ovarian cancer treatment subgroups. Study-level points and caveats: TCR relatedness rose with neoantigen level and trended with mutation load. CDR1 and CDR2 were left unanalyzed; analyses focused on CDR3.

Tumor samples were obtained before definitive surgery or chemotherapy. This clone was seen once. Its antigen is as yet unknown. Germline V CDR1 and CDR2: WSHSY, SAAADI. V lost 2 bases to trimming and J lost 4 bases, with 15 bases between them. CDR3 size: 16 residues. The table came from immunoSEQ multiplex PCR; TCRdb's copy has only in-frame clones and leaves some out. The table shows 7,500 to 9,000 clones, with about 80% occurring only once. The chain joins TRBV10-2 to TRBJ1-5; TRBD1 is a possible D gene (5 bases). The source is a human donor with high-grade serous ovarian cancer. Sequenced sample: tumor tissue. The CDR3 sequence is CASSEEPRRGNQPQHF. In DNA, the CDR3 is TGCGCCAGCAGTGAGGAGCCTCGGAGGGGTAATCAGCCCCAGCATTTT.